This record covers a single TCR beta chain. There are a few counts of this clonotype. Its target antigen remains unknown. No base-level quality is on record; no much larger clone is a single base apart. The library was built by means of 5' RACE. TCRdb records Illumina HiSeq 2500 as the sequencer. A second PCR of about 7 to 12 cycles was run with a J-beta primer mix and a sample-barcoded 5' primer. A template-switch 5' adaptor carrying 12 random nucleotides introduced a unique molecular identifier onto each TCR beta cDNA molecule. Each sample yielded at least 2.5 million CDR3-containing paired-end reads. First-strand cDNA synthesis was performed from all RNA using the Mint cDNA synthesis kit, with priming by a TRBC-specific oligonucleotide. Following uracil-DNA glycosylase treatment, a first 18-cycle PCR with universal primers M1SS and BC2_uni_R was performed on all cDNA. On the study's bioinformatics: For normalization, 1 million high-quality reads were randomly selected from each sample, with every read carrying a distinct molecular identifier. Reads with shared molecular identifiers were discarded instead of being binned into consensus sequences. MiTCR, with a Q25 quality threshold and the strictest error-elimination algorithm, was used for CDR3 identification, clonotype clustering and error correction. Lower-bound total TCR beta diversity was estimated with a nonparametric unseen species model using Euler transformation. In-frame beta chains were kept once TCRdb had trimmed the public reads at Q25 with fastp and called clones with MiXCR. CDR3 protein sequences are deduplicated, and each keeps its most common genes and DNA. These V and J calls originate from TCRdb's pipeline instead of the authors' own analysis. The sample profile shows 1.5 million to 1.9 million distinct CDR3 sequences; roughly 43% of them were found once. The ten biggest clones cover 4% of the sample.

Systemically healthy Caucasian individuals from Russia, some 40 in total and aged roughly 6 to 100 years, were included as donors. Ten milliliters of peripheral blood were drawn from each donor into EDTA-treated Vacutainer tubes. PBMCs were isolated by Ficoll-Paque density-gradient centrifugation, with at least 6 million obtained per sample. Trizol reagent was used to extract total RNA from the PBMCs, yielding at least 5.5 micrograms per sample. For every donor, flow cytometry on a PBMC aliquot measured the percentage of naive CD45RAhigh/CD27high T cells. The data were obtained in a study of blood T cells in healthy people across ages (dated by TCRdb to between 2014 and 2016). Concerning the study at large: In model experiments, template switching captured about one uniquely barcoded TCR beta cDNA molecule for every two T cells. To avoid experimental bias, donors of different ages were spread randomly across the sequencing lanes. The donors were divided into four age groups: young (average approximately 17 years), middle-aged (about 39), aged (around 59) and long-lived (roughly 86). To track age-related changes in TCR beta repertoire diversity, the study relied on deep sequencing normalized with unique cDNA molecular identifiers. For two donors (one aged 18 to 29 and one aged 80 or older), the study analyzed two additional independent replicas of 1 million unique cDNA reads from the same blood draw.

Broader findings and caveats from the paper: Because the CMV infection status of the donors was unknown, age-related changes in expanded clonotypes may potentially have been confounded. There was a strong correlation between observed TCR beta diversity and the percentage of naive T cells measured by flow cytometry. The long-lived group showed more naive CD4+ T cells, fewer expanded clones and increased TCR diversity than the aged group, suggesting age selection. Observed TCR beta diversity per million T cells fell roughly linearly with age, and a significant reduction was already apparent by age approximately 40. Total diversity estimates from one million sequenced T cells were considered lower bounds and underestimates. Since profiling was done on bulk unsorted PBMCs, naive and antigen-experienced compartments could not be conclusively compared.

The CDR3 measures 12 amino acids from cysteine to phenylalanine. Solely the CDR3 DNA is kept, with 36 bases framed from the first base. V loses 7 bases, J loses 7 bases, and the germline ends lie 10 bases apart. Looking up the germline V gene yields CDR1 MNHEY and CDR2 SVGEGT. The sequence was obtained from a woman aged 18-29 years in good health. The V and J segments used are TRBV6-2 or TRBV6-3 and TRBJ2-2; no D gene can be assigned with confidence. The material sequenced was blood. The DNA sequence is given as TGTGCCAGCACCCAAACCGGCGGGGAGCTGTTTTTT. Translated, this gives CASTQTGGELFF.